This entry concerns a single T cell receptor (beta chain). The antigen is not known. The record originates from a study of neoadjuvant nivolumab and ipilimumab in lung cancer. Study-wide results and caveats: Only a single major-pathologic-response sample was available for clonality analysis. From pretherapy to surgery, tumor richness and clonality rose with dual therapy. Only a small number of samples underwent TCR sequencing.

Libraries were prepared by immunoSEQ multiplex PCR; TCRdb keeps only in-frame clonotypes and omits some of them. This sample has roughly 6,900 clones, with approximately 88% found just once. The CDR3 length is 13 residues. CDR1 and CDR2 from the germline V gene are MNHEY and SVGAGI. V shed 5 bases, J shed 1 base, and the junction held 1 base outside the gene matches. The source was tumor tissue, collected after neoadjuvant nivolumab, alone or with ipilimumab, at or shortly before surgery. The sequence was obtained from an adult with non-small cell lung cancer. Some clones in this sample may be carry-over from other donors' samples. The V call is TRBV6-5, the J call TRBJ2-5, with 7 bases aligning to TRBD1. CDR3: CASSRTGQETQYF. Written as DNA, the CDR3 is TGTGCCAGCAGTCGGACAGGCCAAGAGACCCAGTACTTC.